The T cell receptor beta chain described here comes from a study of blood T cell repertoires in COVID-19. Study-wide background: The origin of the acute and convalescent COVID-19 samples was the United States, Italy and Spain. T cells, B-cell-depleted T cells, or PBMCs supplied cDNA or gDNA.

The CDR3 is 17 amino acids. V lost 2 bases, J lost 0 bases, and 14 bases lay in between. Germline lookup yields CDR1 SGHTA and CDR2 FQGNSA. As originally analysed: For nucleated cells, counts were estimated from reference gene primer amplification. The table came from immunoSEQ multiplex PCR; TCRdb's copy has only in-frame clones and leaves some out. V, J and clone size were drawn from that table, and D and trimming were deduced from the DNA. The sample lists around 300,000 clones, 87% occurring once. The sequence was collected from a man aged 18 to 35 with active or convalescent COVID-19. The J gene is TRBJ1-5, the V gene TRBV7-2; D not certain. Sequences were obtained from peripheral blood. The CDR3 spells CASSLFTGLRSNQPQHF. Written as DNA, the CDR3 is TGTGCCAGCAGCTTATTCACTGGGCTCCGTAGCAATCAGCCCCAGCATTTT.